This T cell receptor (beta chain) appears in the sequencing data of a study of graft-versus-host responses after intestinal transplantation. Whole-study results and caveats: Recipient-marrow GvH clones were detected, some having first appeared in ileum or blood.

Worth noting for this clone: Its antigen is unidentified.

Sequencing was performed with immunoSEQ multiplex PCR; in TCRdb, only in-frame clones are kept and a portion is missing. The sample lists 96,000 or so clones, about 90% seen once, with around 0.15% in the top ten. Sequences were derived from unstimulated CD4+ T cells sorted from spleen or lymph node cells, sampled before intestinal transplant. The origin of this receptor is a human donor who received an intestinal transplant.

The CDR3 DNA reads TGCAGCGCGGCCTACAGGGGCACAACCAATGAGCAGTTCTTC. It translates to CSAAYRGTTNEQFF. The rearrangement joins TRBV29-1 to TRBJ2-1, with 7 bases matching TRBD1. Germline lookup yields CDR1 SQVTM and CDR2 ANQGSEA. The length of the CDR3 is 14 residues. V lost 7 bases and J lost 6; bases outside the gene matches: 12.